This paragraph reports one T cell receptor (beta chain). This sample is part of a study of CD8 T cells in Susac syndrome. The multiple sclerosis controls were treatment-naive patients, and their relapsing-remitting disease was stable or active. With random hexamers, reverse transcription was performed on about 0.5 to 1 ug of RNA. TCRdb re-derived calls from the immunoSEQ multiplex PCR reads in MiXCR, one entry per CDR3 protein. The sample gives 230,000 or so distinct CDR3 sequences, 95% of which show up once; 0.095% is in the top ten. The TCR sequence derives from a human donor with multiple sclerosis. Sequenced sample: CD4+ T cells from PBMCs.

This CDR3 reads CASSTFGTGSYEQYF. The CDR3 DNA sequence: TGTGCCAGTAGTACCTTCGGGACAGGCTCCTACGAGCAGTACTTC. The chain is built from TRBV19 and TRBJ2-7, with 8 bases aligning to TRBD1. The CDR3 is 15 amino acids. J gave up 0 bases and V 4 bases, and 5 bases lay outside the gene matches. CDR1 is LNHDA and CDR2 is SQIVND in the germline V gene (reference sequence).